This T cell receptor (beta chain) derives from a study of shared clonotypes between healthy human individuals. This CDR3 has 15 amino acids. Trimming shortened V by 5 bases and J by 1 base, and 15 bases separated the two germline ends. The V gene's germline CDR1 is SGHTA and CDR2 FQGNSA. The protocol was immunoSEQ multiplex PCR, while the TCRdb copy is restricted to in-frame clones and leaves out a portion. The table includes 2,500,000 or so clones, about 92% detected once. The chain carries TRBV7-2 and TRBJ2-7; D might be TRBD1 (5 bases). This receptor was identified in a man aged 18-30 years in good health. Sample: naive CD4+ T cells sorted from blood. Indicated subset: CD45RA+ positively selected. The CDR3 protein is CASSTVGQGSYEQYF. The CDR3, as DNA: TGTGCCAGCAGCACGGTGGGGCAGGGTTCCTACGAGCAGTACTTC.